These T cell receptor beta chains were read from a single sample in a study of T cells in Graves' hyperthyroidism and ophthalmopathy. TCRdb redid the calling of the multiplex PCR reads with MiXCR, one entry per CDR3 protein. Among roughly 260,000 distinct CDR3 sequences listed, 14% to 15% were seen once. Sequenced material: blood. The receptors originated from a woman in her thirties or forties with Graves' hyperthyroidism that later progressed to Graves' ophthalmopathy. Each CDR3 is given with its conserved first and last residue. Each record gives: CDR3 DNA, CDR3 protein, V gene, clone size, D gene, J gene, CDR3 length. D genes are given only for firm matches. Clone size appears in some rows only: once, few, many, or a class for an expanded clone.

CDR3nt: TGTGCCAGCAGTGAGTTTAGAGGCTATGGCTACACCTTC
CDR3aa: CASSEFRGYGYTF
v_gene: TRBV6-1
abundance: .
d_gene: .
j_gene: TRBJ1-2
len: 13

CDR3nt: TGCAGTGCTAGAGATTTCAGCGGCACAGATACGCAGTATTTT
CDR3aa: CSARDFSGTDTQYF
v_gene: TRBV20-1
abundance: many
d_gene: .
j_gene: TRBJ2-3
len: 14

CDR3nt: TGCAGTGCTAGAGTCGGGAGTTCGAAGGATGAGCAGTTCTTC
CDR3aa: CSARVGSSKDEQFF
v_gene: TRBV20-1
abundance: few
d_gene: .
j_gene: TRBJ2-1
len: 14

CDR3nt: TGTGCCAGCAGTTGGGTTACGAGGGGGGGCAATCAGCCCCAGCATTTT
CDR3aa: CASSWVTRGGNQPQHF
v_gene: TRBV28
abundance: many
d_gene: .
j_gene: TRBJ1-5
len: 16

CDR3nt: TGTGCCAGCAGCCTCGGCCTTTGGTACGAGCAGTACTTC
CDR3aa: CASSLGLWYEQYF
v_gene: TRBV6-1
abundance: many
d_gene: .
j_gene: TRBJ2-7
len: 13

CDR3nt: TGTGCCAGCAGTCCACGACAGAGGGGCGTGGAGGGCTACACCTTC
CDR3aa: CASSPRQRGVEGYTF
v_gene: TRBV28
abundance: .
d_gene: .
j_gene: TRBJ1-2
len: 15

CDR3nt: TGTGCCACCCTGGACAGGGTTGTAACCGGGGAGCTGTTTTTT
CDR3aa: CATLDRVVTGELFF
v_gene: TRBV6-1
abundance: many
d_gene: TRBD1
j_gene: TRBJ2-2
len: 14

CDR3nt: TGTGCCTGGAGTGGCCCCGGAGCGCCCCTCCACTTT
CDR3aa: CAWSGPGAPLHF
v_gene: TRBV30
abundance: many
d_gene: .
j_gene: TRBJ1-6
len: 12

CDR3nt: TGTGCCAGCAGCGCCGAGGGGTCCCCCTCCTACAATGAGCAGTTCTTC
CDR3aa: CASSAEGSPSYNEQFF
v_gene: TRBV9
abundance: many
d_gene: .
j_gene: TRBJ2-1
len: 16

CDR3nt: TGCAGTGCTAGGAGCAGGGCCTACGAGCAGTACTTC
CDR3aa: CSARSRAYEQYF
v_gene: TRBV20-1
abundance: many
d_gene: .
j_gene: TRBJ2-7
len: 12

CDR3nt: TGTGCCAGTAGTATGGGACAGACTCAGCCCCAGCATTTT
CDR3aa: CASSMGQTQPQHF
v_gene: TRBV19
abundance: few
d_gene: TRBD1
j_gene: TRBJ1-5
len: 13

CDR3nt: TGTGCCAGCAGCCGGGACAGGGTATCTAACACTGAAGCTTTCTTT
CDR3aa: CASSRDRVSNTEAFF
v_gene: TRBV7-2
abundance: many
d_gene: TRBD1
j_gene: TRBJ1-1
len: 15

CDR3nt: TGCGCCAGCAGCCTGCTGGGGGCCACAGATACGCAGTATTTT
CDR3aa: CASSLLGATDTQYF
v_gene: TRBV5-1
abundance: many
d_gene: .
j_gene: TRBJ2-3
len: 14

CDR3nt: TGTGCCTGGAGGGGGACTTACACAGATACGCAGTATTTT
CDR3aa: CAWRGTYTDTQYF
v_gene: TRBV30
abundance: few
d_gene: .
j_gene: TRBJ2-3
len: 13

CDR3nt: TGTGCCAGCTCAAGCCCCCGGGACAGGGGGAACACTGAAGCTTTCTTT
CDR3aa: CASSSPRDRGNTEAFF
v_gene: TRBV18
abundance: many
d_gene: TRBD1
j_gene: TRBJ1-1
len: 16

CDR3nt: TGCGCCAGCAGCTTTGACAGACAAGGTTCACCCCTCCACTTT
CDR3aa: CASSFDRQGSPLHF
v_gene: TRBV5-1
abundance: many
d_gene: .
j_gene: TRBJ1-6
len: 14

CDR3nt: TGTGCCAGCAGCCGCTTGCCGGATACGCAGTATTTT
CDR3aa: CASSRLPDTQYF
v_gene: TRBV7-2
abundance: .
d_gene: .
j_gene: TRBJ2-3
len: 12

CDR3nt: TGTGCCAGCAGTTACGGGGCGACAGGGAATGGAAAACTGTTTTTT
CDR3aa: CASSYGATGNGKLFF
v_gene: TRBV6-5
abundance: many
d_gene: TRBD1
j_gene: TRBJ1-4
len: 15

CDR3nt: TGTGCCAGCAGTGATTATGGAGGGACCTATGGCTACACCTTC
CDR3aa: CASSDYGGTYGYTF
v_gene: TRBV2
abundance: .
d_gene: .
j_gene: TRBJ1-2
len: 14

CDR3nt: TGTGCCAGCAGCCAAATTCTTTTTTCGATGGGAGGGCCGGGGCAGCAGTTCTTC
CDR3aa: CASSQILFSMGGPGQQFF
v_gene: TRBV14
abundance: .
d_gene: TRBD2
j_gene: TRBJ2-1
len: 18

CDR3nt: TGTGCCAGTAGTATAGATAGCGGGAGTGTGGTCAATGAGCAGTTCTTC
CDR3aa: CASSIDSGSVVNEQFF
v_gene: TRBV19
abundance: .
d_gene: TRBD2
j_gene: TRBJ2-1
len: 16

CDR3nt: TGCGCCAGCAGCTTGGACCGGAGGACTAGCGGGCACGAGCAGTACTTC
CDR3aa: CASSLDRRTSGHEQYF
v_gene: TRBV5-1
abundance: many
d_gene: TRBD2
j_gene: TRBJ2-7
len: 16

CDR3nt: TGTGCCAGCAGCTTAGCGACAGGGCAGCCCCAGCATTTT
CDR3aa: CASSLATGQPQHF
v_gene: TRBV7-9
abundance: many
d_gene: TRBD1
j_gene: TRBJ1-5
len: 13

CDR3nt: TGTGCCATACGACTAGCGGGAGAGGATACGCAGTATTTT
CDR3aa: CAIRLAGEDTQYF
v_gene: TRBV10-3
abundance: many
d_gene: TRBD2
j_gene: TRBJ2-3
len: 13

CDR3nt: TGTGCCAGCAGCGGCGGGACTAGAACCGGGGAGCTGTTTTTT
CDR3aa: CASSGGTRTGELFF
v_gene: TRBV5-5
abundance: .
d_gene: TRBD2
j_gene: TRBJ2-2
len: 14

CDR3nt: TGTGCCAGCCAGGGGGCCAGGGGGAATCAGCCCCAGCATTTT
CDR3aa: CASQGARGNQPQHF
v_gene: TRBV28
abundance: many
d_gene: TRBD1
j_gene: TRBJ1-5
len: 14

CDR3nt: TGTGCCAGCAGTCCTAGCTCCTATAATTCACCCCTCCACTTT
CDR3aa: CASSPSSYNSPLHF
v_gene: TRBV27
abundance: many
d_gene: .
j_gene: TRBJ1-6
len: 14

CDR3nt: TGTGCCAGCTCACCTTTCGACAGGGGGAACAATCAGCCCCAGCATTTT
CDR3aa: CASSPFDRGNNQPQHF
v_gene: TRBV18
abundance: many
d_gene: TRBD1
j_gene: TRBJ1-5
len: 16

CDR3nt: TGCGCCAGCAGCCAAGAACCACAGGGCTGGTCCTATAATTCACCCCTCCACTTT
CDR3aa: CASSQEPQGWSYNSPLHF
v_gene: TRBV4-1
abundance: many
d_gene: .
j_gene: TRBJ1-6
len: 18

CDR3nt: TGTGCCACCATGCAGGGGCGCAATGAAAAACTGTTTTTT
CDR3aa: CATMQGRNEKLFF
v_gene: TRBV15
abundance: many
d_gene: .
j_gene: TRBJ1-4
len: 13

CDR3nt: TGTGCCAGCTCACCACCCATTTGGGAGGTGAGCACAGATACGCAGTATTTT
CDR3aa: CASSPPIWEVSTDTQYF
v_gene: TRBV18
abundance: .
d_gene: .
j_gene: TRBJ2-3
len: 17

CDR3nt: TGTGCCAGCAGCTTAGAATGGGGGCGGGACTACGAGCAGTACTTC
CDR3aa: CASSLEWGRDYEQYF
v_gene: TRBV7-6
abundance: few
d_gene: .
j_gene: TRBJ2-7
len: 15

CDR3nt: TGTGCCACCAGTGCCGGAACAGGCAATCAGCCCCAGCATTTT
CDR3aa: CATSAGTGNQPQHF
v_gene: TRBV24-1
abundance: few
d_gene: .
j_gene: TRBJ1-5
len: 14

CDR3nt: TGTGCCAGTGCGGGACAGAGTTACAATCAGCCCCAGCATTTT
CDR3aa: CASAGQSYNQPQHF
v_gene: TRBV2
abundance: many
d_gene: TRBD1
j_gene: TRBJ1-5
len: 14

CDR3nt: TGTGCCACCAGCAGATCTCTGACTAGCGCTGGGGGGGGAAGCACAGATACGCAGTATTTT
CDR3aa: CATSRSLTSAGGGSTDTQYF
v_gene: TRBV15
abundance: few
d_gene: TRBD2
j_gene: TRBJ2-3
len: 20

CDR3nt: TGCGCCAGCACAGAACAGGTGAACAATCAGCCCCAGCATTTT
CDR3aa: CASTEQVNNQPQHF
v_gene: TRBV4-1
abundance: .
d_gene: .
j_gene: TRBJ1-5
len: 14

CDR3nt: TGTGCCAGCAGCCTGCAAACAGGGGAAGGACAGCCCCAGCATTTT
CDR3aa: CASSLQTGEGQPQHF
v_gene: TRBV7-9
abundance: .
d_gene: TRBD1
j_gene: TRBJ1-5
len: 15